The rows below give T cell receptor beta chains drawn from one sample of a study of shared clonotypes between healthy human individuals. TCRdb's copy holds only in-frame clones and misses some; the assay was immunoSEQ multiplex PCR. The sample yields approximately 650,000 clones, about 95% seen once. Source material: naive CD8+ T cells sorted from blood. The receptor source for this set is a woman under 40 in good health. Each CDR3 is given with its conserved first and last residue. D genes are given only for firm matches. Only some rows state a clone size, as once, few, many or a class for expanded clones.

length: 15; V: TRBV28; D: TRBD2; J: TRBJ2-2; size: -; CDR3: CASRLAGEGTGELFF; DNA: TGTGCCAGCAGATTAGCGGGAGAGGGAACCGGGGAGCTGTTTTTT
length: 13; V: TRBV2; D: -; J: TRBJ1-5; size: once; CDR3: CASTHNSNQPQHF; DNA: TGTGCCAGCACCCACAATAGCAATCAGCCCCAGCATTTT
length: 16; V: TRBV28; D: TRBD2; J: TRBJ2-1; size: -; CDR3: CASSLLSTSGRNEQFF; DNA: TGTGCCAGCAGTTTACTCTCGACTAGCGGGAGAAATGAGCAGTTCTTC
length: 16; V: TRBV7-8; D: -; J: TRBJ2-2; size: -; CDR3: CASSSRGVSGTGELFF; DNA: TGTGCCAGCAGCTCCCGAGGGGTCTCGGGCACCGGGGAGCTGTTTTTT
length: 15; V: TRBV9; D: TRBD1; J: TRBJ2-7; size: -; CDR3: CASSPTGTGAYEQYF; DNA: TGTGCCAGCAGCCCCACCGGGACAGGGGCCTACGAGCAGTACTTC
length: 17; V: TRBV27; D: -; J: TRBJ2-3; size: -; CDR3: CASSLYGGEGPGDTQYF; DNA: TGTGCCAGCAGTTTATACGGTGGAGAGGGCCCGGGAGATACGCAGTATTTT
length: 15; V: TRBV27; D: TRBD2; J: TRBJ2-1; size: -; CDR3: CASSFGASGRREQFF; DNA: TGTGCCAGCAGTTTCGGGGCTAGCGGGAGGCGCGAGCAGTTCTTC
length: 15; V: TRBV11-2; D: TRBD1; J: TRBJ2-7; size: -; CDR3: CASSAGGANSYEQYF; DNA: TGTGCCAGCAGCGCAGGGGGCGCAAACTCCTACGAGCAGTACTTC
length: 15; V: TRBV10-1; D: TRBD1; J: TRBJ2-5; size: -; CDR3: CASSEGQGGRETQYF; DNA: TGCGCCAGCAGTGAAGGACAGGGTGGAAGAGAGACCCAGTACTTC
length: 12; V: TRBV7-6; D: -; J: TRBJ2-1; size: -; CDR3: CASSLRGDEQFF; DNA: TGTGCCAGCAGCTTACGAGGGGATGAGCAGTTCTTC
length: 14; V: TRBV9; D: -; J: TRBJ2-1; size: -; CDR3: CASSVRTNNNEQFF; DNA: TGTGCCAGCAGCGTACGGACCAATAACAATGAGCAGTTCTTC
length: 15; V: TRBV19; D: -; J: TRBJ1-1; size: once; CDR3: CASSIAAGGYTEAFF; DNA: TGTGCCAGTAGTATAGCGGCGGGGGGGTACACTGAAGCTTTCTTT
length: 14; V: TRBV7-2; D: TRBD1; J: TRBJ2-7; size: -; CDR3: CASSSGTGIYEQYF; DNA: TGTGCCAGCAGCTCCGGGACAGGAATCTACGAGCAGTACTTC